Listed below are T cell receptor beta chains from one sample, sequenced in a study of blood T cell repertoires in COVID-19. The table came from immunoSEQ multiplex PCR; TCRdb's copy has only in-frame clones and leaves some out. The sample has about 170,000 clones, more than 70% seen once. The sample consisted of peripheral blood. These TCRs come from a man in his fifties or sixties with active or convalescent COVID-19. Both conserved end residues are part of each CDR3. D genes are given only for firm matches. Part of the rows lack a size; the others show once, few, many or a class for expanded clones.

v_call	j_call	d_call	cdr3_length	clone_size	cdr3_nt	cdr3_aa
TRBV5-1	TRBJ2-7	TRBD1	15	few	TGCGCCAGCAGCAATCAACCGGGACAGAATTGGGAGCAGTACTTC	CASSNQPGQNWEQYF
TRBV5-1	TRBJ2-7	TRBD2	15	once	TGCGCCAGCAGCTTGGACCTAGCGGGAGCAAACGAGCAGTACTTC	CASSLDLAGANEQYF
TRBV12-3/TRBV12-4	TRBJ2-7	-	10	-	TGTGCCAGCGCCCTCGGGGAGCAGTACTTC	CASALGEQYF
TRBV5-1	TRBJ2-7	-	15	once	TGCGCCAGCAGCGTACAGGGAGTTGCCCCCTACGAGCAGTACTTC	CASSVQGVAPYEQYF
TRBV4-3	TRBJ1-2	-	14	-	TGCGCCAGCAGCCAAGTAACAGGAAACTATGGCTACACCTTC	CASSQVTGNYGYTF
TRBV19	TRBJ1-6	-	18	few	TGTGCCAGTAGTCAGGGACGGCGGGGGAGCTCCTATAATTCACCCCTCCACTTT	CASSQGRRGSSYNSPLHF
TRBV27	TRBJ2-7	TRBD2	17	-	TGTGCCAGCAGTTCCCCGTTGAATAGCGGGAGGGCCCCCGAGCAGTACTTC	CASSSPLNSGRAPEQYF
TRBV3-1/TRBV3-2	TRBJ2-7	TRBD2	15	-	TGTGCCAGCAGCCTAGCGGGGGGAGACGTCCACGAGCAGTACTTC	CASSLAGGDVHEQYF
TRBV18	TRBJ1-1	TRBD1	14	-	TGTGCCAGCTCACCTGACAGGGCGAACACTGAAGCTTTCTTT	CASSPDRANTEAFF
TRBV5-1	TRBJ2-1	TRBD2	15	-	TGCGCCAGCAGCTTGGGGACTAGCGGGAGCCGGCCCCAGTTCTTC	CASSLGTSGSRPQFF
TRBV5-8	TRBJ2-7	TRBD2	15	-	TGTGCCAGCAGCTTAGGTTTAGCGGGAACCTACGAGCAGTACTTC	CASSLGLAGTYEQYF
TRBV7-2	TRBJ1-1	-	14	few	TGTGCCAGCAGCTCCCACCGGGACAAACTTGAAGCTTTCTTT	CASSSHRDKLEAFF
TRBV28	TRBJ2-1	-	14	once	TGTGCCAGCAACTCCCCTGGTACCTACAATGAGCAGTTCTTC	CASNSPGTYNEQFF
TRBV4-3	TRBJ1-2	-	16	-	TGCGCCAGCAGCTACTCCCGGGACTTGGAGAACTATGGCTACACCTTC	CASSYSRDLENYGYTF
TRBV18	TRBJ2-6	TRBD1	18	-	TGTGCCAGCTCACCCGGGACAGGGGGATACTCTGGGGCCAACGTCCTGACTTTC	CASSPGTGGYSGANVLTF
TRBV15	TRBJ2-7	-	13	-	TGTGCCACCAGTACCGGTAGAGCCTACGAGCAGTACTTC	CATSTGRAYEQYF
TRBV7-3	TRBJ2-7	TRBD2	15	-	TGTGCCAGCAGCTTAATGGGGACTAGTCACTACGAGCAGTACTTC	CASSLMGTSHYEQYF
TRBV10-3	TRBJ2-1	-	14	-	TGTGCCATCAGTGAGTCTACAGCCTACAATGAGCAGTTCTTC	CAISESTAYNEQFF
TRBV3-1/TRBV3-2	TRBJ2-7	TRBD2	15	-	TGTGCCAGCAGCCAAGCATCTAGCGGGACGGGCGAGCAGTACTTC	CASSQASSGTGEQYF
TRBV14	TRBJ2-1	TRBD1	13	-	TGTGCCAGCAGCCAGTACAGGGGTGGAGAGCAGTTCTTC	CASSQYRGGEQFF
TRBV7-6	TRBJ2-3	-	15	few	TGTGCCAGCAGCTTAGTACAGGTCCGCACAGATACGCAGTATTTT	CASSLVQVRTDTQYF
TRBV28	TRBJ2-7	TRBD2	14	-	TGTGCCAGCAGTTCGCCGGGGGGCTCCTACGAGCAGTACTTC	CASSSPGGSYEQYF
TRBV2	TRBJ2-5	-	14	few	TGTGCCAGCACCCCGGTAGCGCGACAAGAGACCCAGTACTTC	CASTPVARQETQYF
TRBV19	TRBJ1-6	-	15	-	TGTGCCAGTAGTATGGTGGGGCCTCTCAATTCACCCCTCCACTTT	CASSMVGPLNSPLHF
TRBV19	TRBJ1-2	-	12	-	TGTGCCAGTAGGGGTGGGGCTTTTGGCTACACCTTC	CASRGGAFGYTF
TRBV6-2/TRBV6-3	TRBJ2-7	TRBD2	16	-	TGTGCCAGCAGTTACCCTTCTAGCGGGAGGCTTTGGGAGCAGTACTTC	CASSYPSSGRLWEQYF
TRBV20-1	TRBJ2-5	-	11	-	TGCAGTGCTGGGGGCAGGGGGACCCAGTACTTC	CSAGGRGTQYF
TRBV24-1	TRBJ2-7	TRBD2	16	-	TGTGCCACCAGTGATCCCACTAGCGGGAGGATCTACGAGCAGTACTTC	CATSDPTSGRIYEQYF
TRBV6-2/TRBV6-3	TRBJ2-5	TRBD2	16	-	TGTGCCAGCAGCCCCTTTAGGCGGGAGGACACAGAGACCCAGTACTTC	CASSPFRREDTETQYF
TRBV5-8	TRBJ1-5	-	16	-	TGTGCCAGCAGCTTGGTAGGGGGGGGGCTAAATCAGCCCCAGCATTTT	CASSLVGGGLNQPQHF
TRBV3-1/TRBV3-2	TRBJ1-5	TRBD1	16	few	TGTGCCAGCAGCCAAGGGACAGGGGCAATGGGTCAGCCCCAGCATTTT	CASSQGTGAMGQPQHF
TRBV7-3	TRBJ2-7	TRBD1	15	-	TGTGCCAGCAGCTTAAATACAGGGGAAGGCCACGAGCAGTACTTC	CASSLNTGEGHEQYF
TRBV5-4	TRBJ1-5	-	16	-	TGTGCCAGCAGCTTGCCGGGAGGGAAAAGCAATCAGCCCCAGCATTTT	CASSLPGGKSNQPQHF
TRBV24-1	TRBJ2-5	TRBD1	13	-	TGTGCCACCAGCAGGGGGCTGGTGGGGACCCAGTACTTC	CATSRGLVGTQYF
TRBV7-9	TRBJ2-2	TRBD1	12	-	TGTGCCAACGACAGGGACACCGGGGAGCTGTTTTTT	CANDRDTGELFF
TRBV28	TRBJ2-5	-	13	-	TGTGCCAGCAGTAATGATACCGAGAGAATCCAGTACTTC	CASSNDTERIQYF
TRBV6-5	TRBJ1-2	-	14	-	TGTGCCAGCAGTTACGGCGGCTACGGGGGTGGCTACACCTTC	CASSYGGYGGGYTF
TRBV15	TRBJ2-3	-	15	few	TGTGCCACCAGATGGGGCAGCGACCCCACAGATACGCAGTATTTT	CATRWGSDPTDTQYF
TRBV3-1/TRBV3-2	TRBJ2-5	TRBD2	16	-	TGTGCCAGCAGCCAAGCTAGCGGGGGTGGTTTGGAGACCCAGTACTTC	CASSQASGGGLETQYF
TRBV19	TRBJ1-2	-	15	-	TGTGCCAGTAGCCTCAGGTCCAGAGCTAACTATGGCTACACCTTC	CASSLRSRANYGYTF
TRBV28	TRBJ1-5	TRBD1	13	-	TGTGCCAGCAACGACAGGGTGGATCAGCCCCAGCATTTT	CASNDRVDQPQHF
TRBV7-8	TRBJ2-3	TRBD2	15	once	TGTGCCAGCAGCCGCAGCGGGGGTAGCACAGATACGCAGTATTTT	CASSRSGGSTDTQYF
TRBV24-1	TRBJ2-3	-	14	-	TGTGCCACCCAACTGTCAGGGCCGGCAGATACGCAGTATTTT	CATQLSGPADTQYF
TRBV4-3	TRBJ2-2	-	14	-	TGCGCCAGCAGCCAAGACCGTCGGGTCGGGGAGCTGTTTTTT	CASSQDRRVGELFF
TRBV9	TRBJ1-2	TRBD1	15	few	TGTGCCAGCAGCCCCCAGGACAGGGAGGACTATGGCTACACCTTC	CASSPQDREDYGYTF
TRBV5-4	TRBJ1-1	TRBD1	14	-	TGTGCCAGCAGCTTGCAGACAGGGGACACTGAAGCTTTCTTT	CASSLQTGDTEAFF
TRBV2	TRBJ2-3	-	17	-	TGTGCCAGCAGTGAAGATGCAGGGGTGAAAACAACAGATACGCAGTATTTT	CASSEDAGVKTTDTQYF
TRBV2	TRBJ2-2	-	13	-	TGTGCCAGCGGTAACCAGGGTTCCGGGGAGCTGTTTTTT	CASGNQGSGELFF
TRBV4-2	TRBJ1-5	TRBD1	17	few	TGTGCCAGCAGCCAAGCATTCTCCGGGACAGACAATCAGCCCCAGCATTTT	CASSQAFSGTDNQPQHF
TRBV27	TRBJ1-2	TRBD1	13	-	TGTGCCAGCGGACTGGACAGGGGAAATGGCTACACCTTC	CASGLDRGNGYTF
TRBV3-1/TRBV3-2	TRBJ1-4	-	16	many	TGTGCCAGCAGCCCCGGGGAAACTACACTTAATGAAAAACTGTTTTTT	CASSPGETTLNEKLFF
TRBV24-1	TRBJ1-1	-	12	-	TGTGCCACCAGGGGGGGGAACACTGAAGCTTTCTTT	CATRGGNTEAFF
TRBV2	TRBJ2-2	TRBD2	15	-	TGTGCCAGCAGTGAGGGACTAGCCAGCATCGGGGAGCTGTTTTTT	CASSEGLASIGELFF